This record looks at one TCR beta chain sequence and its context. The data stem from a study of blood T cell repertoires in COVID-19. Study-level information: Acute and convalescent COVID-19 specimens originated in the United States, Italy and Spain. T cells, B-cell-depleted T cells, or PBMCs provided the cDNA or gDNA that served as material.

The CDR3 sequence is 17 residues long. Trimming left V 2 bases short and J 9 bases short, with 23 bases between. Per germline, CDR1 SGHVS and CDR2 FQNEAQ. Cohort placement rested on clinical history that participants reported themselves. The data were produced by immunoSEQ multiplex PCR, yet TCRdb's version contains in-frame clones alone and is incomplete. This sample has fewer than 200,000 clones, with about 78% found just once. The sequencing input was PBMCs or T cells enriched from blood (not recorded which). The source is a woman aged 45-59 years who had recovered from COVID-19. This chain joins TRBV7-8 and TRBJ2-1; weak D call: TRBD2 (5 bases). CDR3 in amino acids: CASSLFFWAEGGGEQFF. CDR3 nucleotides: TGTGCCAGCAGCTTATTCTTTTGGGCCGAGGGCGGCGGTGAGCAGTTCTTC.